This note documents a single TCR beta chain sequence. Its matching antigen is unknown. The data are from a study of cytomegalovirus exposure and HLA in healthy donors. Use of 60 Vbeta and 13 Jbeta primers characterized the PCR. The assay was immunoSEQ multiplex PCR, and TCRdb's table has in-frame clones only and misses some. Counted here are about 140,000 clones, around 75% occurring once; the ten biggest clones make up 3% to 4%. Study results and limitations: TCR beta chains associated with HLA were, in a later analysis, more clonally expanded than equally common others. In vitro data verified a few CMV-associated chains as specific for CMV antigens.

The CDR3 extends over 15 amino acids. Trimming stripped 5 bases from V and 4 bases from J, with 15 bases between. Germline CDR1 reads MGHRA; CDR2 reads YSYEKL. This sequence joins TRBV4-1 and TRBJ1-5, with D unresolved. The sequence came from a female donor in good health and CMV-seronegative. Sequenced material: PBMCs. CDR3 protein: CASSLTEYGNQPQHF. CDR3 in DNA: TGCGCCAGCAGCTTAACCGAGTATGGTAATCAGCCCCAGCATTTT.